Listed below are T cell receptor beta chains from one sample, sequenced in a study of technical replicates of blood from a few donors. Using immunoSEQ multiplex PCR, the repertoire was profiled, and TCRdb retains in-frame clones only, with some absent. The data show about 58,000 clones, 91% seen once. Sequencing was carried out using PBMCs. The receptors originated from a human donor in good health. Some clones in this sample may be carry-over from other donors' samples. Each CDR3 is given with its conserved first and last residue. A D gene is named only where the DNA matches it firmly. Clone size is not always given. Where it is, it says once, few, many or a class for expanded clones.

DNA: TGTGCCAGCAGTGTGGGGTCCACAGGGACCTATGGCTACACCTTC
CDR3: CASSVGSTGTYGYTF
D: .
V: TRBV6-4
J: TRBJ1-2
size: .

DNA: TGTGCCAGCAGCTTGCAACAGGGGGGCCGGAACACTGAAGCTTTCTTT
CDR3: CASSLQQGGRNTEAFF
D: TRBD1
V: TRBV5-5
J: TRBJ1-1
size: .

DNA: TGTGCCAGTGAATGGACTAGCGGGGGCTCCTACAATGAGCAGTTCTTC
CDR3: CASEWTSGGSYNEQFF
D: TRBD2
V: TRBV2
J: TRBJ2-1
size: .

DNA: TGTGCCAGCAGCTTTCCTCGGGAAAGCATAGACTCTGGGGCCAACGTCCTGACTTTC
CDR3: CASSFPRESIDSGANVLTF
D: .
V: TRBV12-1
J: TRBJ2-6
size: .

DNA: TGTGCCAGCAGCTTAGTTCCAGGTCTCTACGAGCAGTACTTC
CDR3: CASSLVPGLYEQYF
D: .
V: TRBV7-9
J: TRBJ2-7
size: .

DNA: TGTGCCAGCAGTGAAACACCGGGACTAGGCTACGAGCAGTACTTC
CDR3: CASSETPGLGYEQYF
D: TRBD2
V: TRBV25-1
J: TRBJ2-7
size: .

DNA: TGCGCCAGCAGCTTCGACAGGGCCCTCTACGAGCAGTACTTC
CDR3: CASSFDRALYEQYF
D: TRBD1
V: TRBV5-1
J: TRBJ2-7
size: .

DNA: TGTGCCAGCAGCCGACAGGGGGCGGACACTGAAGCTTTCTTT
CDR3: CASSRQGADTEAFF
D: TRBD1
V: TRBV7-2
J: TRBJ1-1
size: .

DNA: TGTGCCAGTAGTCGGGACTCAGACTGGGGCTACACCTTC
CDR3: CASSRDSDWGYTF
D: .
V: TRBV19
J: TRBJ1-2
size: .

DNA: TGTGCCAGCAGCTTATCTAGCGGGGGGACCTACGAGCAGTACTTC
CDR3: CASSLSSGGTYEQYF
D: TRBD2
V: TRBV7-9
J: TRBJ2-7
size: .

DNA: TGTGCCAGCCAAAGGGGTATCAGTGAAAAACTGTTTTTT
CDR3: CASQRGISEKLFF
D: .
V: TRBV18
J: TRBJ1-4
size: .

DNA: TGTGCCAGCAGCTCGGACAGAAATAATTCACCCCTCCACTTT
CDR3: CASSSDRNNSPLHF
D: .
V: TRBV7-2
J: TRBJ1-6
size: .

DNA: TGTGCCAGCAGCGTACAGGGGGCGCGGATCCCCGGGGAGCTGTTTTTT
CDR3: CASSVQGARIPGELFF
D: TRBD1
V: TRBV9
J: TRBJ2-2
size: .

DNA: TGTGCCAGCTCTCGGGCAGGGGCAGATACGCAGTATTTT
CDR3: CASSRAGADTQYF
D: .
V: TRBV11-3
J: TRBJ2-3
size: .

DNA: TGTGCCAGCGCGGGGGGTCTTAGGGTGAACACTGAAGCTTTCTTT
CDR3: CASAGGLRVNTEAFF
D: .
V: TRBV6-1
J: TRBJ1-1
size: .

DNA: TGTGCCAGCAGCTGGGAGGCTAGCCTTAGAAGGGGTGAGCAGTTCTTC
CDR3: CASSWEASLRRGEQFF
D: .
V: TRBV7-9
J: TRBJ2-1
size: .

DNA: TGTGCCAGCAGCGCGACGGGACAGGGGATGACCTATAATTCACCCCTCCACTTT
CDR3: CASSATGQGMTYNSPLHF
D: TRBD1
V: TRBV7-6
J: TRBJ1-6
size: .

DNA: TGTGCCAGTCAGGCCTCTGGAAACACCATATATTTT
CDR3: CASQASGNTIYF
D: .
V: TRBV7-2
J: TRBJ1-3
size: .

DNA: TGTGCCAGCAGCAAAAACCGACTAGTAAACGAGACCCAGTACTTC
CDR3: CASSKNRLVNETQYF
D: .
V: TRBV7-6
J: TRBJ2-5
size: .

DNA: TGTGCCAGCAGTTGGGGGGGAAGCTCTGGGGCCAACGTCCTGACTTTC
CDR3: CASSWGGSSGANVLTF
D: TRBD2
V: TRBV6-5
J: TRBJ2-6
size: .

DNA: TGTGCCAGCTCACTGGGACAGGTGACGAATCAGCCCCAGCATTTT
CDR3: CASSLGQVTNQPQHF
D: TRBD1
V: TRBV18
J: TRBJ1-5
size: once

DNA: TGCGCCAGCGGAGGGACGCCCGGGGAGACCCAGTACTTC
CDR3: CASGGTPGETQYF
D: .
V: TRBV5-1
J: TRBJ2-5
size: once

DNA: TGCGCCAGCAGCCAAGTAGCAGCCGGGGTCGGCACTGAAGCTTTCTTT
CDR3: CASSQVAAGVGTEAFF
D: .
V: TRBV4-1
J: TRBJ1-1
size: once

DNA: TGCGCCAGCAGCCAATTACCGGGACAAGGGGCTTTCTTT
CDR3: CASSQLPGQGAFF
D: .
V: TRBV4-1
J: TRBJ1-1
size: .

DNA: TGTGCCAGCAGCCCCAGAGGGATAGATGCCGGGGAGCTGTTTTTT
CDR3: CASSPRGIDAGELFF
D: .
V: TRBV9
J: TRBJ2-2
size: .